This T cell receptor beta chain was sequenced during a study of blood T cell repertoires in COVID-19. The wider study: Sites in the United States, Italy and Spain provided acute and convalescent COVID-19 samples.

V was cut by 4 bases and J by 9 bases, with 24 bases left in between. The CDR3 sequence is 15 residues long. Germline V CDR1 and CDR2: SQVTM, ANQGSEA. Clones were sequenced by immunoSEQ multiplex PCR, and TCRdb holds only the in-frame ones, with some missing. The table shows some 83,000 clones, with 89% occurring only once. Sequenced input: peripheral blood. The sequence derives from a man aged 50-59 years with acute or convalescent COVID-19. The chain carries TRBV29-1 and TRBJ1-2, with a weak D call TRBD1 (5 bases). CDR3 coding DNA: TGCAGCGTTGGGGTTGTCGGGGGTGCAATATGGAGCTACACCTTC. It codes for CSVGVVGGAIWSYTF.